This passage covers 20 T cell receptor beta chains from one sample sequenced in a study of shared clonotypes between healthy human individuals. The repertoire was sequenced with immunoSEQ multiplex PCR; TCRdb's copy has only in-frame clones and lacks some. The sample consists of some 790,000 clones, 72% of them appearing once. The specimen sequenced was memory CD4+ T cells sorted from blood. Subset: CD45RA-negative fraction. These receptors came from a woman aged 25-40 years in good health.

This clone came up once. The J gene is TRBJ2-7, the V gene TRBV7-2; possibly TRBD2 for D (5 bases). Trimming took 5 bases from V and 7 from J, leaving 18 bases between them. Germline CDR1 SGHTA, CDR2 FQGNSA. This CDR3 has 14 amino acids. CDR3: CASSNTQSTGEQYF. The CDR3 DNA is TGTGCCAGCAGCAACACCCAATCAACGGGAGAGCAGTACTTC. Using reference TRBV7-2 and TRBJ2-7 for the parts outside the CDR3, the full variable domain is GAGVSQSPSNKVTEKGKDVELRCDPISGHTALYWYRQSLGQGLEFLIYFQGNSAPDKSGLPSDRFSAERTGGSVSTLTIQRTQQEDSAVYLCASSNTQSTGEQYFGPGTRLTVT.

Many counts were recorded for this clone. The genes are TRBV2 and TRBJ2-5; the D gene is possibly TRBD1 (5 bases). CDR1 and CDR2 from the germline V gene are SNHLY and FYNNEI. This CDR3 is built from 12 residues. Trimming cost V 5 bases and J 5 bases, with 9 bases left between them. The CDR3 DNA sequence: TGTGCCAGCAGTCAGGGTTATGAGACCCAGTACTTC. It yields the protein CASSQGYETQYF.

For this clone: Other DNA sequences in the same sample also yield this CDR3. The V call is TRBV5-1, the J call TRBJ2-7; 7 bases map to TRBD1. V shed 0 bases, J shed 3 bases, and the junction held 6 bases outside the gene matches. CDR1 and CDR2 (germline): SGHRS, YFSETQ. This CDR3 has 15 residues. CDR3 in amino acids: CASSLGDRDRYEQYF. The CDR3 DNA follows: TGCGCCAGCAGCTTGGGCGACAGGGATCGCTACGAGCAGTACTTC.

This chain connects TRBV6-1 to TRBJ2-1, with 9 bases identical to TRBD2. Trimming removed 1 base from V and 3 bases from J; junction bases left unmatched: 22. CDR1 is MNHNS and CDR2 is SASEGT in the germline V gene. CDR3 length equals 22 residues. CDR3 region: CASSEVEVASGKRRRNYNEQFF. In DNA form, the CDR3 reads TGTGCCAGCAGTGAAGTAGAGGTGGCTAGCGGGAAACGAAGGCGGAACTACAATGAGCAGTTCTTC.

This clone has more than one count but fewer than ten. The chain carries TRBV27 and TRBJ2-7; possible D gene TRBD1, 6 bases. The germline V gene encodes CDR1 MNHEY and CDR2 SMNVEV (reference sequence). The CDR3 is 16 amino acids. V lost 2 bases, J lost 0 bases, and 14 bases lay in between. The DNA for the CDR3 is TGTGCCAGCAGTTTACAGGGGACCCGCCGCTCCTACGAGCAGTACTTC. Translated, it gives CASSLQGTRRSYEQYF.

The gene calls are TRBV6-5 and TRBJ1-3; no firm D call. This CDR3 has 14 amino acids. Germline V gene data show CDR1 as MNHEY and CDR2 as SVGAGI. V gave up 6 bases and J gave up 0 bases, with 9 bases separating them. CDR3 amino acids: CASRLSVSGNTIYF. DNA of the CDR3: TGTGCCAGCAGGCTTTCCGTCTCTGGAAACACCATATATTTT.

This clone was observed a few times. This chain uses TRBV4-2 with TRBJ1-4, with a weak D call TRBD1 (6 bases). This CDR3 has 14 amino acids. CDR1 and CDR2 (germline): LGHNA, YNFKEQ. The V gene lost 3 bases and the J gene lost 7 bases, with 12 bases spanning the gap. CDR3 nucleotides: TGTGCCAGCAGCCAGACTCAACAGGGTGAAAAACTGTTTTTT. Translated, it gives CASSQTQQGEKLFF.

The gene calls are TRBV6-1 and TRBJ2-7, with 8 bases matching TRBD1. The junction had 7 bases not matched to a gene; V was cut back by 7 bases and J by 2 bases. Germline lookup yields CDR1 MNHNS and CDR2 SASEGT. CDR3 length: 14 residues. This CDR3 reads CASTNGQGAYEQYF. CDR3 in DNA: TGTGCCAGCACTAACGGACAGGGAGCCTACGAGCAGTACTTC.

V is TRBV10-3 and J is TRBJ2-1, with D perhaps TRBD2 (5 bases). V was trimmed by 4 bases and J by 2 bases, leaving 12 bases between them. From germline, CDR1 is ENHRY and CDR2 SYGVKD. This CDR3 region has 15 residues. The CDR3, as DNA: TGTGCCATCAGTGTCCACAGCGGAGCCTACAATGAGCAGTTCTTC. As protein: CAISVHSGAYNEQFF.

V is TRBV10-1 and J is TRBJ2-2; TRBD1 is a possible D gene (5 bases). The CDR3 runs 13 residues. V was cut by 5 bases and J by 6 bases, with 10 bases left in between. CDR1 and CDR2 (germline): WNHNN, SYGVQD (reference sequence). CDR3 loop: CASSSGLAGELFF. The DNA for the CDR3 is TGCGCCAGCAGTTCAGGGTTAGCCGGGGAGCTGTTTTTT.

This clone was counted a few times. The chain joins TRBV28 to TRBJ1-1; possible D gene TRBD1, 5 bases. The germline gives CDR1 MDHEN, CDR2 SYDVKM. CDR3 length: 18 amino acids. Between the trimmed V and J ends, which lost 3 bases and 2 bases, there was a span of 22 bases. The CDR3 DNA is TGTGCCAGCAGTTTGAGGCGGGGGAGAGATATCGCTAACACTGAAGCTTTCTTT. This codes for CASSLRRGRDIANTEAFF. Variable domain in full (rest from reference TRBV28 and TRBJ1-1): DVKVTQSSRYLVKRTGEKVFLECVQDMDHENMFWYRQDPGLGLRLIYFSYDVKMKEKGDIPEGYSVSREKKERFSLILESASTNQTSMYLCASSLRRGRDIANTEAFFGQGTRLTVV.

The gene calls are TRBV2 and TRBJ2-4; unclear D gene. Germline CDR1 reads SNHLY; CDR2 reads FYNNEI. The CDR3 length is 15 residues. The V end was cut by 3 bases, the J end by 1 base, with 10 bases between. CDR3 sequence: CASSDQRMAKNIQYF. CDR3 nucleotide sequence: TGTGCCAGCAGTGATCAAAGGATGGCCAAAAACATTCAGTACTTC.

The chain carries TRBV7-9 and TRBJ2-6; possible D gene TRBD1, 6 bases. This CDR3 spans 19 amino acids. Germline V lookup: CDR1 SEHNR, CDR2 FQNEAQ (reference sequence). Trimming stripped 5 bases from V and 2 bases from J, with 22 bases between. CDR3 in amino acids: CASSMPRLGQSTGANVLTF. The CDR3 coding sequence is TGTGCCAGCAGCATGCCCCGGCTAGGACAGTCAACTGGGGCCAACGTCCTGACTTTC.

This sequence joins TRBV18 and TRBJ2-1, with 9 positions matching TRBD1. V lost 10 bases, J lost 8 bases, and 30 bases stayed unmatched. The CDR3 has 20 residues. CDR1 and CDR2 from the germline V gene are KGHSH and LQKENI. This chain's CDR3 is CATKLGGTGTAGLEVDEQFF. CDR3 nucleotide sequence: TGTGCCACCAAATTGGGGGGGACAGGGACCGCCGGATTGGAGGTGGATGAGCAGTTCTTC.

Points on this clone: Germline is not matched at one junction end, which may reflect a read error. The chain carries TRBV10-3 and TRBJ2-7; 8 nucleotides agree with TRBD2. The length of the CDR3 is 16 residues. Germline CDR1 reads ENHRY; CDR2 reads SYGVKD. The CDR3 DNA follows: TGTGCCAGCAGTTACTCGTCGCTAGCGGGTTCCTACGAGCAGTACTTC. Translated, it gives CASSYSSLAGSYEQYF.

The chain links TRBV19 to TRBJ1-4, with D tentatively TRBD1 (6 bases). Deletions cut 4 bases from V and 9 bases from J, with 12 bases between. CDR3 length: 13 amino acids. Germline-derived CDR1 and CDR2 are LNHDA and SQIVND (reference sequence). CDR3 amino acids: CASSKRTDKKLFF. Here the CDR3 DNA reads TGTGCCAGTAGTAAACGGACAGACAAAAAACTGTTTTTT.

The V and J genes are TRBV28 and TRBJ2-1; no clear D gene. Germline V gene lookup returns CDR1 MDHEN and CDR2 SYDVKM. There are 15 residues in the CDR3. V dropped 4 bases and J dropped 10 bases, with 20 bases sitting between them. Here the CDR3 DNA reads TGTGCCAGCAGTTCTGCCCCCGCCCCCCGGGCCGAGCAGTTCTTC. Its translation is CASSSAPAPRAEQFF.

CDR3 in amino acids: CASGENYEQYF. CDR3 DNA: TGTGCCAGCGGGGAGAACTACGAGCAGTACTTC. The rearrangement uses TRBV25-1 and TRBJ2-7, with D possibly TRBD2 on 5 matching bases. This CDR3 spans 11 amino acids. Trimming took 8 bases from V and 3 from J, leaving 8 bases between them. CDR1 is MGHDK and CDR2 is SYGVNS in the germline V gene.

The chain has TRBV2 and TRBJ2-2; TRBD2 might be the D (6 bases). The CDR3 totals 13 residues. Trimming shortened V by 7 bases and J by 6 bases, and 12 bases separated the two germline ends. CDR1 is SNHLY, CDR2 FYNNEI, per germline. For the CDR3, the DNA is TGTGCCAGCAAGGAGGGGACGGCCGGGGAGCTGTTTTTT. Protein product: CASKEGTAGELFF.

This chain joins TRBV11-2 and TRBJ2-3; 11 nucleotides match TRBD2. Germline CDR1 SGHAT, CDR2 FQNNGV. J lost 5 bases, V lost 5 bases, and 9 bases had no gene match. CDR3 length: 16 amino acids. The CDR3 is CASSPTSGRYRDTQYF. The CDR3 bases are TGTGCCAGCAGCCCTACTAGCGGGAGATATCGAGATACGCAGTATTTT.